The clone carrying this T cell receptor beta chain came up a few times. Its antigen remains unidentified. The sample comes from a study of T cells after yellow fever vaccination. TCRdb used MiXCR to reprocess the 5' RACE reads, holding one entry per CDR3 protein. Here the sample spans 450,000 to 550,000 distinct CDR3 sequences, roughly a fifth being singletons. Regarding the study as a whole: The booster saw the reappearance of most primary-vaccination clones (roughly 95% CD4, roughly 87% CD8).

The V gene lost 0 bases and the J gene lost 2 bases, with 8 bases spanning the gap. Germline V gene data show CDR1 as SGHRS and CDR2 as YFSETQ. The CDR3 loop spans 15 amino acids. This receptor was identified in a man aged 25 to 40 who received the YFV17D yellow fever vaccine. The sequencing here drew on PBMCs, taken 15 days after the yellow fever booster vaccination. The V gene is TRBV5-1, the J gene TRBJ2-2; D gene unclear. DNA for the CDR3: TGCGCCAGCAGCTTGGTTCAGGCAAACACCGGGGAGCTGTTTTTT. Amino acid sequence: CASSLVQANTGELFF. The full variable domain, with the rest looked up from reference TRBV5-1 and TRBJ2-2, is KAGVTQTPRYLIKTRGQQVTLSCSPISGHRSVSWYQQTPGQGLQFLFEYFSETQRNKGNFPGRFSGRQFSNSRSEMNVSTLELGDSALYLCASSLVQANTGELFFGEGSRLTVL.